This section outlines one T cell receptor beta chain sequence together with its context. Reverse transcription of about 0.45 to 1 ug RNA was performed with random hexamers. TCRdb called the immunoSEQ multiplex PCR reads again in MiXCR, with one record for every CDR3 protein. The table lists about 400,000 distinct CDR3 sequences, approximately 89% of them singletons, with roughly 0.11% in the top ten. The data are from a study of CD8 T cells in Susac syndrome. Germline V lookup: CDR1 MGHRA, CDR2 YSYEKL. V was trimmed by 0 bases and J by 3 bases, leaving 11 bases between them. The CDR3 spans 16 residues.

The receptor was isolated from a human donor with multiple sclerosis. The gene calls are TRBV4-1 and TRBJ1-4, with D possibly matching TRBD1 (5 bases). Specimen: CD8+ T cells from PBMCs. The CDR3 region is CASSQDLGGPNEKLFF. CDR3 in DNA: TGCGCCAGCAGCCAAGATTTGGGGGGACCTAATGAAAAACTGTTTTTT.